This TCR beta chain was identified in a study of blood T cell repertoires in COVID-19. Study information: Acute-phase and convalescent COVID-19 samples originated in the United States, Italy and Spain. Sources were T cells, B-cell-depleted T cells, or PBMCs; the material itself was cDNA or gDNA.

The germline V gene has CDR1 SGHRS and CDR2 YFSETQ. V gave up 1 base and J gave up 0 bases, with 11 bases separating them. The CDR3 is 15 amino acids. The protocol was immunoSEQ multiplex PCR, while the TCRdb copy is restricted to in-frame clones and leaves out a portion. There are 180,000 or so clones in the sample; approximately 84% occur only once, and around 6.9% lies in the top ten. The origin of this receptor is a human donor with acute or convalescent COVID-19. The donor label of this sample is uncertain. The rearrangement links TRBV5-1 to TRBJ2-7, with D tentatively TRBD2 (6 bases). The sample was peripheral blood. In nucleotides, the CDR3 is TGCGCCAGCAGCTTGATGGACGGGAGCTCCTACGAGCAGTACTTC. As protein: CASSLMDGSSYEQYF.